The 8 T cell receptor beta chains below were found in one sample sequenced in a study of blood T cell repertoires in COVID-19. Clones were sequenced by immunoSEQ multiplex PCR, and TCRdb holds only the in-frame ones, with some missing. Seen here are around 300,000 clones, about 87% observed once, and the top ten hold 5.3%. Sequenced input: PBMCs or T cells enriched from blood (not recorded which). These receptors came from a woman between 25 and 40 years old who had recovered from COVID-19.

The genes are TRBV6-5 and TRBJ1-1; perhaps TRBD1 as D (6 bases). This CDR3 is 15 amino acids long. Germline loops: CDR1 MNHEY, CDR2 SVGAGI. The V end lost 2 bases, the J end lost 5 bases, and 15 bases lay between the germline ends. CDR3: CASSYPFQGKTEAFF. The CDR3 DNA reads as TGTGCCAGCAGTTACCCTTTCCAGGGGAAAACTGAAGCTTTCTTT.

This rearrangement joins TRBV28 to TRBJ1-6; 7 nucleotides agree with TRBD1. The CDR3 is 15 amino acids. V shed 4 bases, J shed 10 bases, and the junction held 10 bases outside the gene matches. From germline, CDR1 is MDHEN and CDR2 SYDVKM. In DNA form, the CDR3 reads TGTGCCAGCAGTTCCGTGGCCAGGGGGTGGTCACCCCTCCACTTT. Protein: CASSSVARGWSPLHF.

The chain employs TRBV12-3 or TRBV12-4 and TRBJ2-3; no reliable D call. CDR3 size: 13 residues. The V end lost 7 bases, the J end lost 2 bases, and 10 bases lay between the germline ends. CDR3 residues: CASTLTLTDTQYF. The CDR3 DNA reads TGTGCCAGCACCCTAACGCTCACAGATACGCAGTATTTT.

V gene TRBV9 combines with J gene TRBJ2-7; D unresolved. This CDR3 comprises 12 residues. CDR1 is SGDLS and CDR2 is YYNGEE in the germline V gene. V lost 4 bases, J lost 5 bases, and 10 bases lay in between. CDR3: CASSPSDNEQYF. The CDR3 coding sequence is TGTGCCAGCAGCCCCAGTGACAACGAGCAGTACTTC.

The table lists this clone with a count of one. J is TRBJ2-7 and V is TRBV6-1; no definite D call. The CDR3 runs 15 residues. Deletions cut 0 bases from V and 5 bases from J, with 14 bases between. CDR1 is MNHNS and CDR2 is SASEGT in the germline V gene. Here the CDR3 DNA reads TGTGCCAGCAGTGAAGCGCTTTCCGAAAGCCACGAGCAGTACTTC. As protein: CASSEALSESHEQYF.

The chain is built from TRBV5-1 and TRBJ1-1, with TRBD1 matching over 8 bases. CDR1 and CDR2 from the germline V gene are SGHRS and YFSETQ. CDR3 length: 14 amino acids. V trimming: 4 bases; J trimming: 1 base; junction bases outside the gene matches: 3. CDR3 residues: CASSKQGGNTEAFF. The CDR3 DNA sequence: TGCGCCAGCAGCAAACAGGGGGGGAACACTGAAGCTTTCTTT.

The V call is TRBV10-3, the J call TRBJ1-4; 7 nucleotides agree with TRBD1. With V trimmed by 3 bases and J by 2 bases, 3 bases remained unmatched. Germline V lookup: CDR1 ENHRY, CDR2 SYGVKD. The CDR3 runs to 15 residues. CDR3 in DNA: TGTGCCATCAGTGACTCGACAGGGACTAATGAAAAACTGTTTTTT. It yields the protein CAISDSTGTNEKLFF.

Here the CDR3 reads CASTDGGEETQYF. The CDR3, as DNA: TGTGCCAGCACTGACGGGGGGGAAGAGACCCAGTACTTC. This chain joins TRBV12-3 or TRBV12-4 and TRBJ2-5, with 8 bases matching TRBD2. This CDR3 is built from 13 residues. Losses at the gene ends were 7 bases for V and 3 bases for J; bases not matched to a gene: 4.